The clone carrying this TCR beta chain was seen many times. Its antigen is unidentified. This record comes from a study of CD8 T cells in ankylosing spondylitis. Study-wide results and limits: A motif of 7 to 9 highly homologous TCR beta variants was seen as apparently characteristic of ankylosing spondylitis blood. In synovial fluid and blood from reactive arthritis, some motif variants were previously reported.

The TCR beta libraries were generated through quantitative 5'-RACE incorporating molecular barcodes. TCRdb called the 5' RACE reads again in MiXCR, with one record for every CDR3 protein. Of 250,000 to 400,000 distinct CDR3 sequences in the sample, roughly 10% were seen once. The CDR3 is made up of 13 amino acids. From germline, CDR1 is SGHRS and CDR2 YFSETQ. V lost 2 bases and J lost 3, with 8 bases in between. The TCR originated in a female donor with ankylosing spondylitis or in good health (not recorded which). Sequenced material: blood, either unsorted or a sorted T cell fraction (not recorded which). The V call is TRBV5-1, the J call TRBJ1-1; D unresolved. In DNA form, the CDR3 reads TGCGCCAGCAGCTTCTATGAGGACACTGAAGCTTTCTTT. This encodes CASSFYEDTEAFF.